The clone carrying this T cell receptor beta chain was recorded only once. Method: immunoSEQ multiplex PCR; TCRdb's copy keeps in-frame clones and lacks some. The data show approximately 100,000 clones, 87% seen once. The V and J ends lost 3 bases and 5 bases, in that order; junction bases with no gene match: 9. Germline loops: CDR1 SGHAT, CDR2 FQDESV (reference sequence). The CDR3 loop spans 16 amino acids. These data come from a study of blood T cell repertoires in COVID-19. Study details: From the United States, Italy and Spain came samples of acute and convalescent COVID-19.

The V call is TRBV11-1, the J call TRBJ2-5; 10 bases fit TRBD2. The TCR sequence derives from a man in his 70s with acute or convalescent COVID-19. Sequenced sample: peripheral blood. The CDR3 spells CASSFFQRGGSETQYF. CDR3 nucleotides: TGTGCCAGCAGCTTTTTCCAGCGGGGGGGGTCGGAGACCCAGTACTTC.